The following is a TCR beta chain sequence with its context. Its specificity is unknown. The data were obtained in a study of cytomegalovirus exposure and HLA in healthy donors. Study findings and constraints: Being productive about 87% or about 30% of the time was typical of most TCR beta V segments in an earlier analysis.

The germline gives CDR1 MDHEN, CDR2 SYDVKM. Trimming stripped 3 bases from V and 4 bases from J, with 15 bases between. This CDR3 is built from 15 residues. PCR amplification relied on 60 Vbeta primers (plus 13 Jbeta primers). Data came from immunoSEQ multiplex PCR; TCRdb stores just in-frame clones and leaves some out. The listing records 100,000 to 150,000 clones. The sample was PBMCs. The source is a woman between 35 and 50 years old in good health and CMV-seronegative. The rearrangement uses TRBV28 and TRBJ1-2; no clear D gene. The CDR3 bases are TGTGCCAGCAGTTTTTCTGGGAGGAATTTCTATGGCTACACCTTC. Its translation is CASSFSGRNFYGYTF.